The clone carrying this T cell receptor beta chain appeared many times. This sample was taken from a study of T cells in Graves' hyperthyroidism and ophthalmopathy. Amplification of TCR beta CDR3 regions was performed using RNA transcripts as template. The study used the HTBI primer set for a first-round RT-PCR of the TCR CDR3. TCRdb redid the calling of the multiplex PCR reads with MiXCR, one entry per CDR3 protein. Of roughly 380,000 distinct CDR3 sequences detected, 11% to 15% appear once; the ten largest clones hold roughly 11%. The clonotype originates from a woman in her sixties with Graves' hyperthyroidism. Sequenced: blood.

The DNA for the CDR3 is TGTGCCAGCAGTGTCCAGGGGGTAGCCAAAAACATTCAGTACTTC. Translating gives CASSVQGVAKNIQYF. The chain employs TRBV2 and TRBJ2-4; 7 bases map to TRBD1. J lost 0 bases, V lost 4 bases, and 3 bases had no gene match. Per germline, CDR1 SNHLY and CDR2 FYNNEI. The CDR3 consists of 15 residues.